Each of the 23 T cell receptor beta chains below was sequenced from the same sample in a study of blood T cell repertoires in COVID-19. Assay: immunoSEQ multiplex PCR; the TCRdb copy retains only in-frame clones and omits some. Of some 670,000 clones detected, 90% appear once; the ten largest clones hold under 0.3%. Sequenced material: peripheral blood. Source of these receptors: a woman aged 18-29 years with acute or convalescent COVID-19.

V gene TRBV7-2 combines with J gene TRBJ2-3; 11 nucleotides line up with TRBD2. Germline V lookup: CDR1 SGHTA, CDR2 FQGNSA. V lost 4 bases, J lost 0 bases, and 3 bases stayed unmatched. The CDR3 is 16 amino acids. The CDR3 here is CASSSRTSGSTDTQYF. As DNA, the CDR3 is TGTGCCAGCAGCTCCCGGACTAGCGGGAGCACAGATACGCAGTATTTT.

The chain employs TRBV23-1 and TRBJ2-2; D may be TRBD1 (6 bases). TRBV23-1 is known as an ORF, though its function is uncertain. The CDR3 is 18 amino acids. The V end was cut by 1 base, the J end by 0 bases, with 15 bases between. CDR3 in DNA: TGCGCCAGCAGTCAATGCTACAGGGCCTATTCGAACACCGGGGAGCTGTTTTTT. Protein product: CASSQCYRAYSNTGELFF.

This chain connects TRBV28 to TRBJ2-1; maybe TRBD1 (6 bases). The CDR3 sequence is 16 residues long. Germline CDR1 is MDHEN and CDR2 is SYDVKM. V shed 6 bases and J shed 9 bases, with 24 bases lying between them. The DNA for the CDR3 is TGTGCCAGCAGCCGCGCCAGGGGAATAGAGTGGGGTGAGCAGTTCTTC. Translated, it gives CASSRARGIEWGEQFF. The full variable domain, its missing parts supplied by reference TRBV28 and TRBJ2-1, is DVKVTQSSRYLVKRTGEKVFLECVQDMDHENMFWYRQDPGLGLRLIYFSYDVKMKEKGDIPEGYSVSREKKERFSLILESASTNQTSMYLCASSRARGIEWGEQFFGPGTRLTVL.

The chain combines TRBV7-2 with TRBJ2-2; 10 positions match TRBD1. Germline V CDR1 and CDR2: SGHTA, FQGNSA. This CDR3 spans 16 amino acids. The V segment lost 3 bases and the J segment 7 bases; nucleotides outside the gene matches: 8. In nucleotides, the CDR3 is TGTGCCAGCAGCTTTCTCGACAGGGGGCATAGCGGGGAGCTGTTTTTT. Encoded protein: CASSFLDRGHSGELFF.

This clone has only one observation. This chain connects TRBV19 to TRBJ2-7; 8 positions agree with TRBD1. The CDR3 contains 14 residues. V shed 1 base and J 3 bases; nucleotides not matched to a gene: 2. Germline CDR1 is LNHDA and CDR2 is SQIVND (reference sequence). The CDR3, as DNA: TGTGCCAGTAGTATAGGGGACAGGAACTACGAGCAGTACTTC. This sequence encodes CASSIGDRNYEQYF.

In its sample, this clone was seen once. This chain links TRBV5-6 with TRBJ1-2; perhaps TRBD1 as D (6 bases). Trimming shortened V by 4 bases and J by 4 bases, and 17 bases separated the two germline ends. The V gene's germline CDR1 is SGHDT and CDR2 YYEEEE. The CDR3 loop spans 15 amino acids. The CDR3 protein is CASSLGGDSPYGYTF. Here the CDR3 DNA reads TGTGCCAGCAGCCTAGGGGGAGACTCACCCTATGGCTACACCTTC.

J is TRBJ1-6 and V is TRBV6-1, with D perhaps TRBD1 (6 bases). Trimming cost V 3 bases and J 7 bases, with 13 bases left between them. Germline loops: CDR1 MNHNS, CDR2 SASEGT. The CDR3 is made up of 15 amino acids. CDR3 nucleotides: TGTGCCAGCAGTGACATGGACAGCTACAATTCACCCCTCCACTTT. As protein: CASSDMDSYNSPLHF.

The V and J genes are TRBV3-1 (or the pseudogene TRBV3-2) and TRBJ1-5; D may be TRBD1 (5 bases). Germline V gene lookup returns CDR1 LGHDT and CDR2 YNNKEL (reference sequence). V lost 2 bases and J 4 bases, leaving 18 bases between the germline ends. CDR3 length: 17 residues. In DNA form, the CDR3 reads TGTGCCAGCAGCCAAATGCCGACCAGGGTGGGAAATCAGCCCCAGCATTTT. Its translation is CASSQMPTRVGNQPQHF.

The chain is built from TRBV5-1 and TRBJ1-2; 10 bases align to TRBD1. Trimming cost V 2 bases and J 0 bases; bases outside gene matches: 7. The CDR3 is made up of 17 amino acids. The germline V gene encodes CDR1 SGHRS and CDR2 YFSETQ. The CDR3 DNA reads TGCGCCAGCAGCTTAGCGGGGACAGGGGCACCTAACTATGGCTACACCTTC. Its protein is CASSLAGTGAPNYGYTF.

V is TRBV5-6 and J is TRBJ2-7, with 9 bases aligning to TRBD1. J was trimmed by 6 bases and V by 3 bases; bases with no gene match: 10. The V gene's germline CDR1 is SGHDT and CDR2 YYEEEE. This CDR3 comprises 15 residues. CDR3 loop: CASSSSPGTGIEQYF. Here the CDR3 DNA reads TGTGCCAGCAGCTCATCTCCCGGGACAGGGATCGAGCAGTACTTC.

The chain uses TRBV27 and TRBJ1-1; 9 bases are a match to TRBD1. Germline trimming cut 5 bases from V and 4 bases from J; bases unmatched to any gene: 8. The CDR3 contains 15 residues. Germline-derived CDR1 and CDR2 are MNHEY and SMNVEV (reference sequence). CDR3 nucleotides: TGTGCCAGCAGTCCCCTCCGGGACAGGGTCACTGAAGCTTTCTTT. Translation: CASSPLRDRVTEAFF.

The chain uses TRBV6-5 and TRBJ2-3, with TRBD1 identical over 9 bases. CDR1 is MNHEY and CDR2 is SVGAGI in the germline V gene. This CDR3 is built from 14 residues. The trim removed 8 bases at V and 4 bases at J, leaving 7 bases unmatched. The DNA for the CDR3 is TGTGCCAGCGGAGGGGGACAGGGCTCAGATACGCAGTATTTT. Its protein product is CASGGGQGSDTQYF.

Concerning this clone: An end of the junction does not agree with germline; a read error may underlie this. The chain is built from TRBV2 and TRBJ1-1; D perhaps matches TRBD1 (5 bases). CDR1 and CDR2 from the germline V gene are SNHLY and FYNNEI. The CDR3 is 11 amino acids. Written as DNA, the CDR3 is TGCGCGACTGGGGGGTACACTGAAGCTTTCTTT. This sequence encodes CATGGYTEAFF.

The chain recombines TRBV3-1 (or the pseudogene TRBV3-2) with TRBJ2-3; D is possibly TRBD2 (7 bases). The germline V gene encodes CDR1 LGHDT and CDR2 YNNKEL (reference sequence). The ends were cut back, 1 base at V and 4 bases at J, with 9 bases in the middle. CDR3 length: 14 residues. The CDR3 nucleotides read TGTGCCAGCAGCCAAGGCGGGGGCGCAGATACGCAGTATTTT. It specifies CASSQGGGADTQYF.

The chain carries TRBV5-4 and TRBJ2-3, with TRBD2 matching over 7 bases. The CDR3 has 14 residues. V was pared by 5 bases and J by 3 bases, with 6 bases of the junction left unmatched. The V gene's germline CDR1 is SGHNT and CDR2 YYREEE (reference sequence). This chain's CDR3 is CASSSGGRTDTQYF. CDR3 nucleotides: TGTGCCAGCAGTTCGGGGGGTCGGACAGATACGCAGTATTTT.

V is TRBV6-5 and J is TRBJ2-7, with TRBD2 identical over 8 bases. Germline CDR1 reads MNHEY; CDR2 reads SVGAGI. V was pared by 7 bases and J by 3 bases, with 8 bases of the junction left unmatched. The CDR3 extends over 14 amino acids. The CDR3 reads CASMLGLDHYEQYF. In nucleotides, the CDR3 is TGTGCCAGCATGCTGGGACTAGATCACTACGAGCAGTACTTC.

The chain combines TRBV13 with TRBJ1-2; weak D call: TRBD1 (6 bases). Germline V gives CDR1 PRHDT, CDR2 FYEKMQ (reference sequence). The CDR3 runs to 12 residues. Trimming cost V 7 bases and J 6 bases, with 12 bases left between them. The CDR3 region has the DNA TGTGCCAGCACAACAGGGATAGATGGCTACACCTTC. Translation: CASTTGIDGYTF.

Remarks on this clone: This specimen includes other DNA sequences encoding the same CDR3. V gene TRBV5-6 combines with J gene TRBJ1-1; TRBD1 is a possible D gene (5 bases). The germline CDR1 and CDR2 sequences are SGHDT and YYEEEE. The CDR3 is made up of 13 amino acids. Trimming cost V 2 bases and J 4 bases, with 9 bases left between them. CDR3 DNA: TGTGCCAGCAGCTTTGTGGGGGGCACTGAAGCTTTCTTT. It specifies CASSFVGGTEAFF.

This clone turned up a few times. The chain carries TRBV6-5 and TRBJ1-3, with 7 bases aligning to TRBD1. V was pared by 7 bases and J by 0 bases, with 6 bases of the junction left unmatched. The CDR3 is 15 amino acids. Per the germline V gene, CDR1 is MNHEY and CDR2 is SVGAGI. In DNA form, the CDR3 reads TGTGCCAGCACTAAGACAGGGACCTCTGGAAACACCATATATTTT. This gives the protein CASTKTGTSGNTIYF.

CDR3 loop: CASSATRQRLNNQPQHF. The CDR3 DNA reads TGCGCCAGCAGTGCCACCCGACAGCGCTTAAATAATCAGCCCCAGCATTTT. The chain uses TRBV10-1 and TRBJ1-5; D possibly corresponds to TRBD1 (5 bases). The CDR3 has 17 residues. V gave up 4 bases and J gave up 4 bases, with 20 bases separating them. Germline V lookup: CDR1 WNHNN, CDR2 SYGVQD (reference sequence).

The chain is built from TRBV4-2 and TRBJ1-5, with TRBD1 matching over 7 bases. V shed 2 bases and J 3 bases; nucleotides not matched to a gene: 10. The germline V gene has CDR1 LGHNA and CDR2 YNFKEQ. This CDR3 region has 17 residues. This CDR3 is CASSQTLTGTFNQPQHF. CDR3 DNA sequence: TGTGCCAGCAGCCAAACTTTGACAGGGACCTTCAATCAGCCCCAGCATTTT.

The gene calls are TRBV10-3 and TRBJ2-7; 10 bases line up with TRBD1. The germline V gene encodes CDR1 ENHRY and CDR2 SYGVKD. Trimming cost V 8 bases and J 1 base; bases outside gene matches: 5. The CDR3 is 14 amino acids. CDR3 region: CAIGDRGSSYEQYF. DNA of the CDR3: TGTGCCATCGGGGACAGGGGATCATCCTACGAGCAGTACTTC.

The chain recombines TRBV6-4 with TRBJ2-3, with 10 bases that match TRBD2. J was trimmed by 6 bases and V by 3 bases; bases with no gene match: 9. The length of the CDR3 is 16 residues. Germline CDR1 reads MRHNA; CDR2 reads SNTAGT. Written as DNA, the CDR3 is TGTGCCAGCAGTGAAACAAAGCGGGGGGGCCCCGATACGCAGTATTTT. Protein product: CASSETKRGGPDTQYF.